This paragraph reports one T cell receptor beta chain. Its antigen remains unknown. This entry comes from a study of cytomegalovirus exposure and HLA in healthy donors. The study ran its PCR with 60 Vbeta and 13 Jbeta primers. Measured with immunoSEQ multiplex PCR; TCRdb has only the in-frame clones, and not every one. Here the sample spans approximately 190,000 clones, roughly 80% being singletons. Regarding the study as a whole: Specificity for CMV antigens was confirmed in vitro for a few of the CMV-associated chains.

Trimming took off 1 base at V and 6 bases at J, with 10 bases between the two ends. Germline CDR1 reads SGHTA; CDR2 reads FQGNSA. CDR3 length: 14 amino acids. The rearrangement links TRBV7-2 to TRBJ1-5; perhaps TRBD1 as D (5 bases). The TCR comes from a woman aged 50 to 60 in good health and CMV-seropositive. Specimen: PBMCs. CDR3 protein: CASSLVQGGQPQHF. CDR3 nucleotides: TGTGCCAGCAGCTTAGTTCAGGGTGGTCAGCCCCAGCATTTT.